The T cell receptor (beta chain) described here comes from a study of lymphopenia after photon versus proton radiotherapy. Study-wide points: Larger post-nadir TCR diversity loss correlated inversely with survival in deceased patients. Photon-treated patients lost naive T cells and TCR diversity; proton-treated stayed stable. Only patients who died were analyzed for survival; proton advantage is unproven. After lymphocyte nadir, photon-treated repertoires showed oligoclonal expansion, especially CD8+ Temra.

Germline V gene data show CDR1 as MNHEY and CDR2 as SMNVEV (reference sequence). The CDR3 consists of 16 residues. The V segment lost 4 bases and the J segment 0 bases; nucleotides outside the gene matches: 3. With regard to this clone: The antigen is undetermined.

Profiled with immunoSEQ multiplex PCR; TCRdb holds only in-frame clones, not every one. Of tens of thousands of clones listed, roughly 92% are singletons. The TCR was taken from a man in his 60s with cholangiocarcinoma. The chain couples TRBV27 to TRBJ2-2; 9 bases are a match to TRBD1. The sequencing used peripheral blood, collected from a patient treated with photon-based radiotherapy. Here the CDR3 reads CASSSTGGTNTGELFF. The CDR3 DNA reads TGTGCCAGCAGTTCGACAGGGGGGACGAACACCGGGGAGCTGTTTTTT.